This T cell receptor (beta chain) was recovered during a study of blood T cells in healthy people across ages. Deletions cut 5 bases from V and 5 bases from J, with 15 bases between. CDR3 length equals 14 residues. Germline V gene sequence: CDR1 SGHRS, CDR2 YFSETQ. Each sample yielded at least 5 micrograms of PBMC total RNA. General study results and limits: Unsorted PBMCs ruled out conclusive naive versus antigen-experienced comparison.

With regard to this clonotype: Its matching antigen is unknown.

A second about 6 to 12 cycle PCR used barcoded and J-beta primers. TCRdb reprocessed the 5' RACE reads via MiXCR and lists one record per CDR3 protein. The profile shows approximately 1,700,000 distinct CDR3 sequences, roughly two fifths of them singletons. The sequencing sample was made of blood. This TCR was recovered from a human donor in good health. The V gene is TRBV5-1, the J gene TRBJ2-3; D gene uncertain. CDR3: CASSLGDWGDTQYF. In nucleotides, the CDR3 is TGCGCCAGCAGTCTGGGTGATTGGGGAGATACGCAGTATTTT.